The TCR beta chain under discussion was sequenced for a study of blood T cells in healthy people across ages (dated by TCRdb to about 2015). As for the study more broadly: In model experiments, roughly one uniquely barcoded TCR beta cDNA molecule per two T cells was captured by template switching. The donors were divided into four age groups: young (average around 15 years), middle-aged (approximately 39), aged (under 70) and long-lived (roughly 88). To avoid experimental bias, donors of different ages were spread randomly across the sequencing lanes. The study measured age-related changes in TCR beta repertoire diversity using deep sequencing normalized with unique cDNA molecular identifiers. Using the same blood draw, the study looked at two additional independent replicas of 1 million unique cDNA reads for two donors, one aged 18 to 30 and the other aged 80 or older. Beyond this particular receptor, the publication reports: The percentage of naive T cells measured by flow cytometry correlated strongly with observed TCR beta diversity. The long-lived group showed more naive CD4+ T cells, fewer expanded clones and increased TCR diversity than the aged group, suggesting age selection. As age increased, observed TCR beta diversity per million T cells dropped in a roughly linear way, and a significant reduction was already evident by age about 40. Conclusive comparison of naive and antigen-experienced compartments was prevented by the profiling of bulk unsorted PBMCs. Donor CMV infection status was unknown, potentially confounding age-related changes in expanded clonotypes. Estimates of total diversity from one million sequenced T cells were regarded as lower bounds and underestimates.

The method was 5' RACE. Instrument used: Illumina HiSeq 2500. A second PCR of 7 to 11 cycles was run with a J-beta primer mix and a sample-barcoded 5' primer. Each TCR beta cDNA molecule received a unique molecular identifier from a template-switch 5' adaptor carrying 12 random nucleotides. Each sample yielded at least 3 million CDR3-containing paired-end reads. All of the RNA was converted into first-strand cDNA using the Mint cDNA synthesis kit, with a TRBC-specific oligonucleotide serving as the primer. Following uracil-DNA glycosylase treatment, all cDNA underwent a first 18-cycle PCR with the universal primers M1SS and BC2_uni_R. As for the authors' bioinformatics: For normalization, 1 million high-quality reads were randomly selected from each sample, with every read carrying a distinct molecular identifier. Instead of being binned into consensus sequences, reads that shared molecular identifiers were thrown out. MiTCR, set to a Q25 quality threshold and the strictest error-elimination algorithm, was used for CDR3 identification, clonotype clustering and error correction. Lower-bound total TCR beta diversity was estimated with a nonparametric unseen species model using Euler transformation. TCRdb applied fastp at Q25 and MiXCR to the public reads, then kept only in-frame beta chains. Identical CDR3 protein sequences are pooled into one entry, listed with their most common genes and DNA. TCRdb's processing, not the authors', yielded these V and J calls. The sample table contains around 1,600,000 distinct CDR3 sequences; only one count was recorded for roughly two fifths of them. Of the sample, roughly 3.7% falls within the top ten clones.

This clonotype was recorded a few times. Its antigen is currently not known. Base qualities are missing; no much larger clone stands one base away. From the germline V gene, CDR1 is SGHVS and CDR2 is FNYEAQ. The CDR3 spans 15 residues, from the cysteine through the phenylalanine. Only CDR3 DNA is held: 45 bases, read in frame from base 1. Relative to germline, V is missing 2 bases and J is missing 3 bases, with 5 bases of the junction outside any gene match. Systemically healthy Caucasian individuals from Russia, approximately 39 in total and aged roughly 6 to 100 years, were included as donors. Each donor gave roughly 9 milliliters of peripheral blood, drawn into EDTA-treated Vacutainer tubes. Ficoll-Paque density-gradient centrifugation was used to isolate PBMCs, with at least 6.5 million per sample. Total RNA was extracted from PBMCs with Trizol reagent, with at least 6 micrograms obtained per sample. Naive CD45RAhigh/CD27high T cell percentages were measured by flow cytometry on a PBMC aliquot from every donor.

The chain links TRBV7-6 with TRBJ2-3; 7 bases in the junction line up with TRBD2. The material sequenced was blood. This TCR derives from a woman younger than 30 in good health. The nucleotide sequence reads as follows: TGTGCCAGCAGCTTATGGGGCGGGAGAACAGATACGCAGTATTTT. Its translation is CASSLWGGRTDTQYF.